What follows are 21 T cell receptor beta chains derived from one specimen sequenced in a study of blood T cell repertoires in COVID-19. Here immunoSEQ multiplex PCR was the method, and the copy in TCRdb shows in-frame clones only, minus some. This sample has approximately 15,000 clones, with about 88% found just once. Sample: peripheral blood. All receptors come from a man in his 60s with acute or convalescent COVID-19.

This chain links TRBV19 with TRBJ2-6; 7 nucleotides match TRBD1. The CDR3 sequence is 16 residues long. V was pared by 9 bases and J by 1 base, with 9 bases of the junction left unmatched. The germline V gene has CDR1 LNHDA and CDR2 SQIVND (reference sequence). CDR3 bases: TGTGCCAGCACCCGGGACAGCGCATCTGGGGCCAACGTCCTGACTTTC. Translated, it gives CASTRDSASGANVLTF.

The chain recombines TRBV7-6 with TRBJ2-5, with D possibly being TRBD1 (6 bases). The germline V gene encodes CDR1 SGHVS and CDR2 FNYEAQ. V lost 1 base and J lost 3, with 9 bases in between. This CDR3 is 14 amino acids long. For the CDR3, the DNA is TGTGCCAGCAGCTTAGGGACAGCTGAAGAGACCCAGTACTTC. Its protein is CASSLGTAEETQYF.

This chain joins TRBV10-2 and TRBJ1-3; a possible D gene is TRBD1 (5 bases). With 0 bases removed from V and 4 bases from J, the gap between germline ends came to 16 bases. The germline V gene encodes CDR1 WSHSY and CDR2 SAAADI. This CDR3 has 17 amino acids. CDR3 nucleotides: TGCGCCAGCAGTGAGTCGGCGGCAGGGAATAAGGGAAACACCATATATTTT. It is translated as CASSESAAGNKGNTIYF.

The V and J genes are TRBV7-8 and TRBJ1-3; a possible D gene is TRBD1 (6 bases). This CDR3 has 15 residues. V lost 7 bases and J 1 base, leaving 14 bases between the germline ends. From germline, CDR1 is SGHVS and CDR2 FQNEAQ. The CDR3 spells CASTTGRASGNTIYF. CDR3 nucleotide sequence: TGTGCCAGCACCACAGGGAGGGCTTCTGGAAACACCATATATTTT.

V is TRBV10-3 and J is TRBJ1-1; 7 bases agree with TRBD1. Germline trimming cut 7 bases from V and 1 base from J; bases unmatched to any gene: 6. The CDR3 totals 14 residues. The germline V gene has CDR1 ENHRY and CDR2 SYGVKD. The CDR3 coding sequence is TGTGCCATCAACCGACAGGGCGCGAACACTGAAGCTTTCTTT. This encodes CAINRQGANTEAFF.

The CDR3 loop is CASSPRQGSSGNTIYF. Here the CDR3 DNA reads TGCGCCAGCAGCCCGCGACAGGGAAGCTCTGGAAACACCATATATTTT. The V and J genes are TRBV4-1 and TRBJ1-3, with TRBD1 matching over 7 bases. J was trimmed by 0 bases and V by 4 bases; bases with no gene match: 6. Germline V gene data show CDR1 as MGHRA and CDR2 as YSYEKL. This CDR3 is 16 amino acids long.

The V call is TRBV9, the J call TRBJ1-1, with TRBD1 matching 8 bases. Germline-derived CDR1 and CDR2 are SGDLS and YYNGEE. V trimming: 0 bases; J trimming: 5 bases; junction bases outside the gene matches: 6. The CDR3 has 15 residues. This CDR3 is CASSVEPGGRTEAFF. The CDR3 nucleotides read TGTGCCAGCAGCGTAGAGCCAGGGGGCAGGACTGAAGCTTTCTTT.

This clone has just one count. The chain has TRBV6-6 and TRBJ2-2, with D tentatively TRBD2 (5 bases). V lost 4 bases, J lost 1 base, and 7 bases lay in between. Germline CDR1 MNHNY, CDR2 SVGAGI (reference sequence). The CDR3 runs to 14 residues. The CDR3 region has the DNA TGTGCCAGCAGTTGGACTCTGAACACCGGGGAGCTGTTTTTT. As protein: CASSWTLNTGELFF.

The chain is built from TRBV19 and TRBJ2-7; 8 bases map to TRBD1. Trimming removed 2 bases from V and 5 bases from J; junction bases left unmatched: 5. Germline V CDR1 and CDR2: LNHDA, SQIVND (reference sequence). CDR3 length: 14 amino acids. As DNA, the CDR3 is TGTGCCAGTAGTATATTTCAGGGGGCGAACGAGCAGTACTTC. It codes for CASSIFQGANEQYF.

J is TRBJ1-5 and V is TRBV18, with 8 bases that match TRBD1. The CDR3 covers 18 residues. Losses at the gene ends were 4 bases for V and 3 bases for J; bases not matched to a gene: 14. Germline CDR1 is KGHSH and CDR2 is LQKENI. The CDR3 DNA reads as TGTGCCAGCTCACTTCTGGCCTTAGGGACAGGTACCAATCAGCCCCAGCATTTT. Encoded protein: CASSLLALGTGTNQPQHF.

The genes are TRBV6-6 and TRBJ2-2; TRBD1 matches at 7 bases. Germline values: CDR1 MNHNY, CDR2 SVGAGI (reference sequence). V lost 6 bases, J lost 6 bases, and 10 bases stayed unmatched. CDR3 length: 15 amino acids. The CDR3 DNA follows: TGTGCCAGCAGACAAAGACAGGGCCGGGCCGGGGAGCTGTTTTTT. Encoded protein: CASRQRQGRAGELFF.

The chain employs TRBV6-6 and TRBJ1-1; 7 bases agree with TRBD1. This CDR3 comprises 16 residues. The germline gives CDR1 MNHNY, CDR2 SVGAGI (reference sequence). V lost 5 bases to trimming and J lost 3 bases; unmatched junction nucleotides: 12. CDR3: CASSGGQSVIHTEAFF. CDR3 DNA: TGTGCCAGCAGTGGGGGACAGTCCGTCATTCACACTGAAGCTTTCTTT.

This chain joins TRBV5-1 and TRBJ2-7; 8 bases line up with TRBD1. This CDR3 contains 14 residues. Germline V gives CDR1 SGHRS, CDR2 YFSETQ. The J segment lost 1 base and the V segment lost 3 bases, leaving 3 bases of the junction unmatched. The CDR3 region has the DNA TGCGCCAGCAGCTCCGGGACAGGATCCTACGAGCAGTACTTC. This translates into CASSSGTGSYEQYF.

CDR3 coding DNA: TGTGCCAGCAGCTTAACCTCCGGGGTGTTTGGCTACACCTTC. The encoded protein is CASSLTSGVFGYTF. This chain uses TRBV7-9 with TRBJ1-2; D is uncertain. Trimming removed 2 bases at V and 7 bases at J, with 14 bases between. The germline V gene encodes CDR1 SEHNR and CDR2 FQNEAQ (reference sequence). CDR3 length equals 14 residues.

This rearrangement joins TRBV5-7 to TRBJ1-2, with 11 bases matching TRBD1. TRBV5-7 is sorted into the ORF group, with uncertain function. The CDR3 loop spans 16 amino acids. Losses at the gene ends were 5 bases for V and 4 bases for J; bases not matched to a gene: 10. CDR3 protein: CASRDWDRGEVYGYTF. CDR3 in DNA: TGTGCCAGCAGGGATTGGGACAGGGGGGAGGTCTATGGCTACACCTTC.

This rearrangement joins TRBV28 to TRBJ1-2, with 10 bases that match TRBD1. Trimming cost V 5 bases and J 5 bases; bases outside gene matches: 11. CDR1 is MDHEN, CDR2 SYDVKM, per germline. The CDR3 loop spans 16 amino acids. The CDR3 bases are TGTGCCAGCAGTCCTTCTGGGACAGGGGCTGATTATGGCTACACCTTC. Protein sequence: CASSPSGTGADYGYTF.

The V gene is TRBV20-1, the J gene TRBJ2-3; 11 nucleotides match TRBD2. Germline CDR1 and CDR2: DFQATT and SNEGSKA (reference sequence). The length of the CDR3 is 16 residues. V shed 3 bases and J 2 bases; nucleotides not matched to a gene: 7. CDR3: CSASPPLAGATDTQYF. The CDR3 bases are TGCAGTGCTAGTCCCCCACTAGCGGGGGCCACAGATACGCAGTATTTT.

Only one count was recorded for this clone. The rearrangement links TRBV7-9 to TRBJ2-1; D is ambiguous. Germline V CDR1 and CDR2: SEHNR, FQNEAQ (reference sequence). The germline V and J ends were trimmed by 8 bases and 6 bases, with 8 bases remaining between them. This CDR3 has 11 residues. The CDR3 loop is CASVNGNEQFF. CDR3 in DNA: TGTGCCAGCGTAAACGGCAATGAGCAGTTCTTC.

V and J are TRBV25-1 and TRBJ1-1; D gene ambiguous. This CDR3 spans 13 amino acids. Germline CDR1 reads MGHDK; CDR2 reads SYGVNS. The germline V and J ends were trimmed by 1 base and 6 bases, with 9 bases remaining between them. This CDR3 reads CASSESGRAEAFF. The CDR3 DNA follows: TGTGCCAGCAGTGAATCCGGGAGGGCTGAAGCTTTCTTT.

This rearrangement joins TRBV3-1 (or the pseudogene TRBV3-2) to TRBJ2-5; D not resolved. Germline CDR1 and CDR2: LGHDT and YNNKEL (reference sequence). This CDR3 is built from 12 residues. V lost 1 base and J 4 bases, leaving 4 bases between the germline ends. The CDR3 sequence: CASSQVSETQYF. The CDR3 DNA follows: TGTGCCAGCAGCCAAGTCTCAGAGACCCAGTACTTC.

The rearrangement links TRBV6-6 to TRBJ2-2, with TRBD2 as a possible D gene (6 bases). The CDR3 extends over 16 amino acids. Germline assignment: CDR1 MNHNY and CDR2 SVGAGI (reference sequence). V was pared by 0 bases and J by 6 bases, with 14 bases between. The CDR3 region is CASSYSMGGAAGELFF. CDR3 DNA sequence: TGTGCCAGCAGTTACTCGATGGGGGGTGCGGCCGGGGAGCTGTTTTTT.